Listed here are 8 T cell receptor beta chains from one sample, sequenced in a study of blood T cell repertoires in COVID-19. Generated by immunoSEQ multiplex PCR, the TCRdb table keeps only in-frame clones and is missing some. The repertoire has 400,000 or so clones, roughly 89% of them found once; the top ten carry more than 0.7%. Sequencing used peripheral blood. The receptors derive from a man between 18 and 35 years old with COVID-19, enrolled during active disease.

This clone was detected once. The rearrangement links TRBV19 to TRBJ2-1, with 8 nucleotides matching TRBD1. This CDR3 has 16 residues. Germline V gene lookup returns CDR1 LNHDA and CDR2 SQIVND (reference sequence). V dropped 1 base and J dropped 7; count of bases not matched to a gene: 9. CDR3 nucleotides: TGTGCCAGTAGTATAGGTAGCAGGGGGCTAGCAAATGAGCAGTTCTTC. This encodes CASSIGSRGLANEQFF.

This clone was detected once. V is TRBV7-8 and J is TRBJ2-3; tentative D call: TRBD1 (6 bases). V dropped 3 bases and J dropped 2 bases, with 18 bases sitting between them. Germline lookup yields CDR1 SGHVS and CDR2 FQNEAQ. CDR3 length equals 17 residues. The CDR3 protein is CASSLYLGAPSTDTQYF. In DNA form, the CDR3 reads TGTGCCAGCAGCTTGTACTTGGGGGCGCCCTCCACAGATACGCAGTATTTT.

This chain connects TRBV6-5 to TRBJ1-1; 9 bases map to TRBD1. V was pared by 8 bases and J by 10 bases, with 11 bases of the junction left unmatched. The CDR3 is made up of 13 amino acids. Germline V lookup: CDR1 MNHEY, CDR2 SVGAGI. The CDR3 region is CASGGTGREGAFF. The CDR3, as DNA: TGTGCCAGCGGCGGGACAGGGAGGGAAGGAGCTTTCTTT.

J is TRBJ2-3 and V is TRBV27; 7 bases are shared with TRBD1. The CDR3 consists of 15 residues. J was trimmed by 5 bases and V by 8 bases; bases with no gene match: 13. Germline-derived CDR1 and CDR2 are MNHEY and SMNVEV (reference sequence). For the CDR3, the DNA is TGTGCCAGCGGCCACAGGGGCTCCGCGGGAGATACGCAGTATTTT. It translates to CASGHRGSAGDTQYF.

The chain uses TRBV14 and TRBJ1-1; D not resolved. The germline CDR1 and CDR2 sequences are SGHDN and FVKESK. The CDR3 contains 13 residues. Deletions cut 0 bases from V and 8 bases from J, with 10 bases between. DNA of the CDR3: TGTGCCAGCAGCCAAGAGGTTGCACAAGAAGCTTTCTTT. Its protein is CASSQEVAQEAFF.

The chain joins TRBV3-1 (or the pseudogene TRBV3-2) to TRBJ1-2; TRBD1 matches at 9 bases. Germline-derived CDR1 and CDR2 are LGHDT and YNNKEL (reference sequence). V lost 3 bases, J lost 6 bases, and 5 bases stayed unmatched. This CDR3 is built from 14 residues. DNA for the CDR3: TGTGCCAGCAGCCAGACCGGGACAGGGAATGGCTACACCTTC. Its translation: CASSQTGTGNGYTF.

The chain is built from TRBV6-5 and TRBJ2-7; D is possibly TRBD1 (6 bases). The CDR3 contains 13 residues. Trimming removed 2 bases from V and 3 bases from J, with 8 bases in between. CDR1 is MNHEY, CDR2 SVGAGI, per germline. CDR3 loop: CASSYGQIYEQYF. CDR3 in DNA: TGTGCCAGCAGTTACGGACAGATCTACGAGCAGTACTTC.

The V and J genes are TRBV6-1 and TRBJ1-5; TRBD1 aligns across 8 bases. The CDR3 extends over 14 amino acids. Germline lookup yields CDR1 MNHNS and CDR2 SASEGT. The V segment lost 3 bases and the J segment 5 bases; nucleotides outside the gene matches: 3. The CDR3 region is CASSDRGRHQPQHF. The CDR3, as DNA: TGTGCCAGCAGTGACAGGGGGCGGCATCAGCCCCAGCATTTT.